Sequencing of this TCR beta chain was carried out in a study of OX40 agonist ivuxolimab in advanced cancers. The V and J ends lost 5 bases and 7 bases respectively, with 21 bases between them. This CDR3 is 16 amino acids long. Germline V lookup: CDR1 LNHNV, CDR2 YYDKDF (reference sequence). Here immunoSEQ multiplex PCR was the method, and the copy in TCRdb shows in-frame clones only, minus some. The repertoire holds 60,000 to 85,000 clones, with 75% to 85% as singletons. V is TRBV15 and J is TRBJ1-5; D possibly corresponds to TRBD1 (5 bases). The receptor's source is an adult with an advanced solid tumor such as melanoma, head and neck, liver or kidney cancer. Sequences were derived from CD4+ or CD8+ T cells sorted from blood, sampled in a trial of the OX40 agonist ivuxolimab. This CDR3 reads CATSPNPGQGLQPQHF. CDR3 in DNA: TGTGCCACCAGCCCTAACCCCGGGCAGGGTTTGCAGCCCCAGCATTTT.